Listed below are T cell receptor beta chains from one sample, sequenced in a study of shared clonotypes between healthy human individuals. TCRdb keeps only in-frame clones here, not all; method: immunoSEQ multiplex PCR. The data show 740,000 or so clones, roughly 72% seen once. The sequenced sample consisted of memory CD4+ T cells sorted from blood. Source of these receptors: a woman younger than 45 in good health. Each CDR3 is given with its conserved first and last residue. The D gene is left open where the match is weak. Clone size is not always given. Where it is, it says once, few, many or a class for expanded clones.

-	once	TRBJ1-4	TRBV7-8	CASSLRLSNEKLFF	TGTGCCAGCAGCCTCAGGCTTTCTAATGAAAAACTGTTTTTT
TRBD2	-	TRBJ2-3	TRBV10-1	CASSPGLAETDTQYF	TGCGCCAGCAGCCCGGGACTAGCGGAGACAGATACGCAGTATTTT
-	-	TRBJ1-5	TRBV6-1	CASKVTQGIYQPQHF	TGTGCCAGCAAAGTTACCCAGGGGATCTATCAGCCCCAGCATTTT
-	-	TRBJ1-5	TRBV5-8	CASSQTVTTNSNQPQHF	TGTGCCAGCAGCCAAACCGTAACGACAAATAGCAATCAGCCCCAGCATTTT
TRBD1	many	TRBJ2-7	TRBV18	CASSVTGTGVHEQYF	TGTGCCAGCTCAGTGACCGGGACAGGGGTCCACGAGCAGTACTTC
TRBD1	-	TRBJ1-5	TRBV10-2	CASSRTGEDQPQHF	TGCGCCAGCAGTAGGACAGGGGAAGATCAGCCCCAGCATTTT
-	-	TRBJ2-3	TRBV14	CASSQVGIDTQYF	TGTGCCAGCAGCCAAGTAGGAATAGATACGCAGTATTTT
-	few	TRBJ1-1	TRBV28	CASSFKFQRTEAFF	TGTGCCAGCAGTTTCAAGTTTCAGAGAACTGAAGCTTTCTTT
TRBD2	-	TRBJ2-7	TRBV19	CASSQTSGSHEQYF	TGTGCCAGTAGCCAGACTAGCGGGAGCCACGAGCAGTACTTC
TRBD1	-	TRBJ1-2	TRBV30	CAWGDRGYGYTF	TGTGCCTGGGGGGACAGGGGTTATGGCTACACCTTC
-	once	TRBJ2-7	TRBV19	CASSWQGSSYEQYF	TGTGCCAGTAGTTGGCAGGGAAGCTCCTACGAGCAGTACTTC
-	-	TRBJ1-1	TRBV2	CASSWLGRETEAFF	TGTGCCAGCAGTTGGCTAGGGCGTGAGACTGAAGCTTTCTTT
-	-	TRBJ1-2	TRBV5-6	CASSFQRINGYTF	TGTGCCAGCAGCTTTCAGAGAATTAATGGCTACACCTTC
-	-	TRBJ1-5	TRBV18	CASSTDGDQPQHF	TGTGCCAGCTCAACCGACGGGGATCAGCCCCAGCATTTT
-	-	TRBJ2-7	TRBV28	CASSLNIYEQYF	TGTGCCAGCAGTTTAAACATCTACGAGCAGTACTTC
-	few	TRBJ1-5	TRBV19	CASSPFGGRRQPQHF	TGTGCCAGTAGTCCGTTTGGAGGGAGGCGTCAGCCCCAGCATTTT
TRBD2	-	TRBJ2-7	TRBV19	CASSTLAGFTYEQYF	TGTGCCAGTAGTACCCTAGCGGGATTTACCTACGAGCAGTACTTC
-	-	TRBJ2-1	TRBV18	CASSLEQSNYNEQFF	TGTGCCAGCTCACTAGAACAGAGTAATTACAATGAGCAGTTCTTC
-	-	TRBJ2-4	TRBV21-1	CASSDPLAKNIQYF	TGTGCCAGCAGCGATCCTCTAGCCAAAAACATTCAGTACTTC
-	-	TRBJ1-1	TRBV6-5	CASSVGGFTEAFF	TGTGCCAGCAGTGTCGGGGGGTTCACTGAAGCTTTCTTT
TRBD1	-	TRBJ2-3	TRBV4-1	CASSLTGAADTQYF	TGCGCCAGCAGCCTCACAGGGGCCGCGGATACGCAGTATTTT
-	-	TRBJ2-2	TRBV6-1	CALARGWLGTGELFF	TGTGCCTTGGCGAGAGGGTGGTTGGGCACCGGGGAGCTGTTTTTT
-	-	TRBJ2-5	TRBV7-9	CASSLRGGETQYF	TGTGCCAGCAGCTTAAGAGGTGGAGAGACCCAGTACTTC
-	-	TRBJ2-1	TRBV6-6	CASSSIDRLNEQFF	TGTGCCAGCAGTTCCATTGACAGACTCAATGAGCAGTTCTTC
-	-	TRBJ2-7	TRBV19	CASSMVADMEYEQYF	TGTGCCAGTAGTATGGTAGCGGACATGGAGTACGAGCAGTACTTC
-	-	TRBJ1-5	TRBV4-1	CASSQEFAASNQPQHF	TGCGCCAGCAGCCAAGAATTTGCGGCAAGCAATCAGCCCCAGCATTTT
TRBD2	few	TRBJ2-7	TRBV9	CASSARGTSGSYEQYF	TGTGCCAGCAGCGCCCGGGGGACTAGCGGATCCTACGAGCAGTACTTC
-	-	TRBJ2-4	TRBV7-9	CASSLRTQGYIQYF	TGTGCCAGCAGCCTCCGCACTCAGGGTTACATTCAGTACTTC
-	-	TRBJ1-2	TRBV19	CASTPQGYGYTF	TGTGCCAGTACTCCCCAGGGCTATGGCTACACCTTC
-	few	TRBJ2-1	TRBV5-1	CASSSVRSDYNEQFF	TGCGCCAGCAGCTCGGTCCGTTCGGATTACAATGAGCAGTTCTTC
-	-	TRBJ2-7	TRBV14	CASSQDVTYEQYF	TGTGCCAGCAGCCAAGATGTTACCTACGAGCAGTACTTC
-	-	TRBJ2-1	TRBV27	CASSSLADSSYNEQFF	TGTGCCAGCAGTTCCCTAGCGGACAGCTCCTACAATGAGCAGTTCTTC
TRBD2	-	TRBJ2-2	TRBV2	CASSLLAGGAGELFF	TGTGCCAGCAGTTTATTAGCGGGAGGAGCCGGGGAGCTGTTTTTT
-	-	TRBJ1-1	TRBV19	CASSTQILTEAFF	TGTGCCAGTAGTACCCAAATCTTGACGGAAGCTTTCTTT
TRBD2	-	TRBJ2-5	TRBV13	CASSLGAGEGETQYF	TGTGCCAGCAGCTTAGGGGCGGGAGAAGGTGAGACCCAGTACTTC
-	-	TRBJ2-7	TRBV6-1	CASSEPQDPGEQYF	TGTGCCAGCAGTGAACCACAGGATCCAGGCGAGCAGTACTTC
-	few	TRBJ2-5	TRBV4-2	CASSQEKAGYAETQYF	TGTGCCAGCAGCCAAGAAAAAGCTGGGTATGCGGAGACCCAGTACTTC
-	-	TRBJ2-3	TRBV27	CASRRLDTDTQYF	TGTGCCAGCAGGAGACTTGACACAGATACGCAGTATTTT
TRBD1	-	TRBJ1-2	TRBV10-3	CAISLRTGLHYGYTF	TGTGCCATCAGCCTGAGGACAGGGCTTCACTATGGCTACACCTTC
TRBD1	-	TRBJ2-6	TRBV7-2	CASSWSGGASAGANVLTF	TGTGCCAGCAGCTGGTCAGGGGGCGCATCAGCTGGGGCCAACGTCCTGACTTTC
-	-	TRBJ1-5	TRBV6-1	CASSDYSNQPQHF	TGTGCCAGCAGCGACTATAGCAATCAGCCCCAGCATTTT
-	few	TRBJ2-5	TRBV7-9	CASSPTTGETQYF	TGTGCCAGCAGCCCGACTACGGGAGAGACCCAGTACTTC
-	-	TRBJ2-7	TRBV6-6	CASSSGTATYEQYF	TGTGCCAGCAGTTCCGGGACGGCGACCTACGAGCAGTACTTC
-	once	TRBJ1-2	TRBV7-2	CASSSRINYGYTF	TGTGCCAGCAGCTCCCGCATTAACTATGGCTACACCTTC
-	-	TRBJ1-2	TRBV18	CASSPSQGNYGYTF	TGTGCCAGCTCACCGAGCCAGGGAAACTATGGCTACACCTTC
-	once	TRBJ2-7	TRBV6-6	CASSSTVGSYEQYF	TGTGCCAGCAGTTCGACGGTTGGGAGCTACGAGCAGTACTTC
-	-	TRBJ2-7	TRBV30	CAWSQTSEQYF	TGTGCCTGGAGTCAAACTAGCGAGCAGTACTTC
-	-	TRBJ2-7	TRBV15	CATSRDRGGYEQYF	TGTGCCACCAGCAGAGATCGTGGGGGCTACGAGCAGTACTTC
-	-	TRBJ2-1	TRBV6-6	CASIDSSYNEQFF	TGTGCCAGCATCGACAGTTCCTACAATGAGCAGTTCTTC
-	-	TRBJ1-3	TRBV19	CASSMGDSGNTIYF	TGTGCCAGTAGTATGGGAGACTCTGGAAACACCATATATTTT
-	many	TRBJ2-7	TRBV11-2	CATSMGGRSAEQYF	TGTGCCACCAGTATGGGGGGGCGCTCGGCCGAGCAGTACTTC